This T cell receptor beta chain was found in a study of T-cell memory formation after mild COVID-19. Trimming pared 6 bases from V and 1 base from J, leaving 15 bases between. This CDR3 is 14 amino acids long. Germline CDR1 is DFQATT and CDR2 is SNEGSKA (reference sequence). Findings and limits, study-wide: SARS-CoV-2 specificity of second-wave clones peaking day 37 was unconfirmed.

As for this clonotype: Its antigen is as yet unknown.

TCRdb reanalysed the 5' RACE reads using MiXCR and keeps one entry per CDR3 protein. The data show under 200,000 distinct CDR3 sequences, 31% seen once. Specimen: PBMCs or a T cell subset sorted from them (not recorded which). The TCR sequence derives from an adult woman who had mild COVID-19 (a few samples of this study predate the infection). Cell type and time point are not known. The chain is built from TRBV20-1 and TRBJ1-2; D possibly corresponds to TRBD1 (6 bases). The CDR3: CSAIQGARNYGYTF. The DNA for the CDR3 is TGCAGTGCCATACAGGGAGCTCGTAACTATGGCTACACCTTC.